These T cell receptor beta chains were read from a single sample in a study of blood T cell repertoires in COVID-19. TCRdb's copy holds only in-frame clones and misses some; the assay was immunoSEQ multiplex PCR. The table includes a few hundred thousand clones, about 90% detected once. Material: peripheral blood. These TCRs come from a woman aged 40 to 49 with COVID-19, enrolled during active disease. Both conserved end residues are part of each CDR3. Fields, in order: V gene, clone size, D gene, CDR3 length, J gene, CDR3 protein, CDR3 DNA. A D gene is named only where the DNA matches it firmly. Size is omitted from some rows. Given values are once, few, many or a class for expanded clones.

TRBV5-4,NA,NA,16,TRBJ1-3,CASSLAGRDSGNTIYF,TGTGCCAGCAGCTTGGCCGGTCGTGACTCTGGAAACACCATATATTTT
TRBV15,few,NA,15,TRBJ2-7,CATSRGGVLDYEQYF,TGTGCCACCAGCAGAGGTGGAGTGCTTGATTACGAGCAGTACTTC
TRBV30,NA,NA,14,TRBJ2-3,CAWSVSGGTDTQYF,TGTGCCTGGAGTGTATCCGGGGGCACAGATACGCAGTATTTT
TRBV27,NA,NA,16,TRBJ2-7,CASSSYLTGSSYEQYF,TGTGCCAGCAGTTCATACCTCACAGGGAGCTCCTACGAGCAGTACTTC
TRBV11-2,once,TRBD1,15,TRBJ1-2,CASRDTGGSNYGYTF,TGTGCCAGCAGGGATACAGGGGGCTCTAACTATGGCTACACCTTC
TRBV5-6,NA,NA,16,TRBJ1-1,CASSLLSDREGTEAFF,TGTGCCAGCAGCTTGTTAAGCGACCGGGAGGGTACTGAAGCTTTCTTT
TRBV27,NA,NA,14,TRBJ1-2,CASSRIDRNYGYTF,TGTGCCAGCAGTCGAATTGACAGGAACTATGGCTACACCTTC
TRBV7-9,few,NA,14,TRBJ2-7,CASSPLQGIYEQYF,TGTGCCAGCAGCCCCCTACAGGGTATCTACGAGCAGTACTTC
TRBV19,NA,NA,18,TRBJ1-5,CASSPRLLGAGSNQPQHF,TGTGCCAGTAGCCCTCGACTCTTGGGGGCCGGGAGCAATCAGCCCCAGCATTTT
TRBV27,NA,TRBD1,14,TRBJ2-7,CASSDRDANYEQYF,TGTGCCAGCAGTGACAGGGACGCGAACTACGAGCAGTACTTC
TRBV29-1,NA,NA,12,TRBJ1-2,CSVEGPTGGYTF,TGCAGCGTTGAAGGGCCCACCGGGGGCTACACCTTC
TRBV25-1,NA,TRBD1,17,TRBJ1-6,CASSEWNRTGNNSPLHF,TGTGCCAGCAGTGAATGGAATCGGACAGGCAATAATTCACCCCTCCACTTT
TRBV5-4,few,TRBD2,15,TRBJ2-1,CASSFSGGAYNEQFF,TGTGCCAGCAGCTTTAGCGGGGGGGCTTACAATGAGCAGTTCTTC
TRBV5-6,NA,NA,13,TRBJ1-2,CASSLQGNYGYTF,TGTGCCAGCAGCTTACAGGGTAACTATGGCTACACCTTC
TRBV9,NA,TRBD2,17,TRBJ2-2,CASSVQWLAGTTGELFF,TGTGCCAGCAGCGTACAGTGGCTAGCGGGAACCACCGGGGAGCTGTTTTTT
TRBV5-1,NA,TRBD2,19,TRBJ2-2,CASSLVPTSGGANTGELFF,TGCGCCAGCAGCTTGGTTCCGACTAGCGGGGGGGCGAACACCGGGGAGCTGTTTTTT
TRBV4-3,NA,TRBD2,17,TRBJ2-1,CASSQGGSGVGRDEQFF,TGCGCCAGCAGCCAAGGCGGTAGCGGGGTTGGAAGGGATGAGCAGTTCTTC
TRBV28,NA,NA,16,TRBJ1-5,CASSLSPGHSNQPQHF,TGTGCCAGCAGTCTTAGCCCCGGACACAGCAATCAGCCCCAGCATTTT
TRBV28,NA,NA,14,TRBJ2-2,CASRPDTNTGELFF,TGTGCCAGCCGACCGGACACGAACACCGGGGAGCTGTTTTTT
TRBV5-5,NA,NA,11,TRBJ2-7,CASSFSYEQYF,TGTGCCAGCAGCTTCTCTTACGAGCAGTACTTC
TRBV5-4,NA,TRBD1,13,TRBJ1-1,CASSYDRDPEAFF,TGTGCCAGCAGCTATGACAGGGACCCTGAAGCTTTCTTT
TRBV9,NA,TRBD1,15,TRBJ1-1,CASSGLGQGNTEAFF,TGTGCCAGCAGCGGATTGGGACAGGGGAACACTGAAGCTTTCTTT
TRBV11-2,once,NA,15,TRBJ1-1,CASTSFVRENTEAFF,TGTGCCAGCACCTCATTCGTGAGGGAAAACACTGAAGCTTTCTTT
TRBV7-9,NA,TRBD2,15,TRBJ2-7,CASSSGTSGIYEQYF,TGTGCCAGCAGCTCAGGGACTAGCGGGATCTACGAGCAGTACTTC
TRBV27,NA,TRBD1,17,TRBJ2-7,CASSFQPRQGAPYEQYF,TGTGCCAGCAGTTTTCAACCCAGACAGGGGGCCCCCTACGAGCAGTACTTC
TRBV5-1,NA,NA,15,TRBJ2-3,CASSQRDRSTDTQYF,TGCGCCAGCAGCCAACGCGACAGGAGCACAGATACGCAGTATTTT
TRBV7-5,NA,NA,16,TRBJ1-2,CARSFGKGTGGFGYTF,NA
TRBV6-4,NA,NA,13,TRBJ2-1,CASSDRDYNEQFF,TGTGCCAGCAGTGACCGGGACTACAATGAGCAGTTCTTC
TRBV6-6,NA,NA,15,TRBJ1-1,CASSYLGGGDTEAFF,TGTGCCAGCAGTTACTTGGGGGGTGGGGACACTGAAGCTTTCTTT
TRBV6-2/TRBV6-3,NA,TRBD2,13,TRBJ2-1,CASSKRTRNEQFF,TGTGCCAGCAGTAAACGGACTAGGAATGAGCAGTTCTTC
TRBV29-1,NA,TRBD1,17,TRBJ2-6,CSVFGRGGGSGANVLTF,TGCAGCGTCTTTGGGAGAGGGGGCGGCTCTGGGGCCAACGTCCTGACTTTC
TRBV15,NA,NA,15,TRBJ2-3,CATSRVKWGADTQYF,TGTGCCACCAGCAGAGTGAAGTGGGGGGCAGATACGCAGTATTTT
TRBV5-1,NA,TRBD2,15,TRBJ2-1,CASGVAGGGYNEQFF,TGCGCCAGCGGAGTAGCGGGAGGGGGCTACAATGAGCAGTTCTTC
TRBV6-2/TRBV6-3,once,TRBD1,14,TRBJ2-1,CASSATGSLGEQFF,TGTGCCAGCAGTGCGACAGGGAGTTTAGGTGAGCAGTTCTTC
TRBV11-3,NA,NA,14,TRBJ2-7,CASSREGGTHEQYF,TGTGCCAGCAGCCGAGAAGGGGGAACCCACGAGCAGTACTTC
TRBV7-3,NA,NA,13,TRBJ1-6,CASSSGVNSPLHF,TGTGCCAGCAGCTCGGGGGTCAATTCACCCCTCCACTTT
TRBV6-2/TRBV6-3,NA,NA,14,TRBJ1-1,CASSYSPGGTEAFF,TGTGCCAGCAGTTACTCCCCGGGGGGCACTGAAGCTTTCTTT
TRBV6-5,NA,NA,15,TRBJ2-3,CASREGPEPTDTQYF,TGTGCCAGCCGAGAGGGTCCGGAACCCACAGATACGCAGTATTTT
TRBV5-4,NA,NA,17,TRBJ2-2,CASSSGGSGLNTGELFF,TGTGCCAGCAGCTCCGGAGGGAGCGGACTGAACACCGGGGAGCTGTTTTTT
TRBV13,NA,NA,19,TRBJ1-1,CASSPFLLTPGLKDTEAFF,TGTGCCAGCAGCCCGTTTCTCTTAACTCCGGGACTTAAGGACACTGAAGCTTTCTTT
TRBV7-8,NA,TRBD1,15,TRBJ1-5,CASSFGQGGNQPQHF,TGTGCCAGCAGCTTCGGACAGGGGGGCAATCAGCCCCAGCATTTT
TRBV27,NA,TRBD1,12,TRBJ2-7,CASRTGAYEQYF,TGTGCCAGCAGGACAGGGGCCTACGAGCAGTACTTC
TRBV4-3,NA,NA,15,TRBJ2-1,CASSQIRTGSSEQFF,TGCGCCAGCAGCCAAATCAGAACCGGGTCATCTGAGCAGTTCTTC
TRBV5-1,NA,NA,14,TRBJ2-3,CASNPGQQTDTQYF,TGCGCCAGCAACCCTGGACAGCAGACAGATACGCAGTATTTT
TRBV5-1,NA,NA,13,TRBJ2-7,CASSLDPIDEQYF,TGCGCCAGCAGCTTGGATCCTATTGACGAGCAGTACTTC
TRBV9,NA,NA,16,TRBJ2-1,CASSVGMGRADNEQFF,TGTGCCAGCAGCGTAGGGATGGGCAGGGCCGACAATGAGCAGTTCTTC
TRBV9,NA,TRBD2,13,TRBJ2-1,CASSLAGGNEQFF,TGTGCCAGCAGCCTAGCGGGGGGCAATGAGCAGTTCTTC
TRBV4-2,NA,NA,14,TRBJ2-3,CASSQGQSTDTQYF,TGTGCCAGCAGCCAAGGACAGAGCACAGATACGCAGTATTTT
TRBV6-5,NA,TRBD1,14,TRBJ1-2,CASSPTGTNYGYTF,TGTGCCAGCAGTCCGACAGGGACGAACTATGGCTACACCTTC
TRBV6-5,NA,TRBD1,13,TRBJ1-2,CATLTGTGNGYTF,TGTGCCACCCTAACCGGGACAGGGAATGGCTACACCTTC